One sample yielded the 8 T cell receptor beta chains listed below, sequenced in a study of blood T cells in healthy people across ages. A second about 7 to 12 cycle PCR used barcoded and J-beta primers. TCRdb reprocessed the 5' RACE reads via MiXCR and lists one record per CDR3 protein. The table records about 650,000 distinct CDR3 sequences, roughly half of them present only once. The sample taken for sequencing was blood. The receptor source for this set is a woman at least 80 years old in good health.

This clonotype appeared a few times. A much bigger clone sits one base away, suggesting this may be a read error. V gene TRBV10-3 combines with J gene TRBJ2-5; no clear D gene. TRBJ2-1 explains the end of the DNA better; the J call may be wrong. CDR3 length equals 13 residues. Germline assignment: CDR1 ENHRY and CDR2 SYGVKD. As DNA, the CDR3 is TGTGCCATCAGTGACCACGCACAAGAGACCCAGTTCTTC. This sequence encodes CAISDHAQETQFF.

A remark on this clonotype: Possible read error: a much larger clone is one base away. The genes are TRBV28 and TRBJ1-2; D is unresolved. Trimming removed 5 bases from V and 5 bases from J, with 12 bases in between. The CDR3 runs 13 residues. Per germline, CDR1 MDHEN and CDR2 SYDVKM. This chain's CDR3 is CASSAVRGYGYTF. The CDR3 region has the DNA TGTGCCAGCAGTGCCGTACGGGGATATGGCTACACCTTC.

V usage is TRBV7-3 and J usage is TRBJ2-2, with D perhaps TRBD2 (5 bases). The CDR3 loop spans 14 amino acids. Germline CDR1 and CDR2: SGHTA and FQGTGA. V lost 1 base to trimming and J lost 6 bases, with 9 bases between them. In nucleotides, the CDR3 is TGTGCCAGCAGCTTAATGGGAGTCGCCGGGGAGCTGTTTTTT. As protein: CASSLMGVAGELFF.

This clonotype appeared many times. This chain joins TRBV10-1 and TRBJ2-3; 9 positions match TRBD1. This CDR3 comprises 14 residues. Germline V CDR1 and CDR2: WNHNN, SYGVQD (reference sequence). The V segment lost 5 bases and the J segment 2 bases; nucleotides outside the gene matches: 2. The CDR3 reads CASSTGGPTDTQYF. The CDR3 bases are TGCGCCAGCAGTACAGGGGGCCCCACAGATACGCAGTATTTT.

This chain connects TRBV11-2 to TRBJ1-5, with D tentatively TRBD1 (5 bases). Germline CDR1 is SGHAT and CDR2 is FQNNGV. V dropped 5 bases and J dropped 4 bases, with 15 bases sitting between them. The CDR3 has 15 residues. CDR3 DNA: TGTGCCAGCAGCCCCGGGACGGGGGAGAATCAGCCCCAGCATTTT. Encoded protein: CASSPGTGENQPQHF.

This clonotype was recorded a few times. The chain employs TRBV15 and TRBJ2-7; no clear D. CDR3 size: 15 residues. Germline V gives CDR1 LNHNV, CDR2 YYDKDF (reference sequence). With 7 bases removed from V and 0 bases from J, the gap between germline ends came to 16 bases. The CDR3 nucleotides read TGTGCCACCAAAGCAGAAGTCGCCAGCTCCTACGAGCAGTACTTC. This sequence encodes CATKAEVASSYEQYF.

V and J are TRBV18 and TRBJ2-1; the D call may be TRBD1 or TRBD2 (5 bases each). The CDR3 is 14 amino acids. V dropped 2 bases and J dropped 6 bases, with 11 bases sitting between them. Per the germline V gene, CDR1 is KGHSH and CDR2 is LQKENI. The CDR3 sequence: CASSPGTQINEQFF. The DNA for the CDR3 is TGTGCCAGCTCACCAGGGACGCAGATCAATGAGCAGTTCTTC.

The DNA of the CDR3 is TGTGCCAGCAGGCCAACGGGACGAGAGACCCAGTACTTC. Encoded protein: CASRPTGRETQYF. The chain links TRBV12-3 or TRBV12-4 to TRBJ2-5; D is possibly TRBD1 or TRBD2 (5 bases each). Trimming shortened V by 6 bases and J by 4 bases, and 12 bases separated the two germline ends. The CDR3 spans 13 residues.